This is a list of T cell receptor beta chains from one sample in a study of blood T cell repertoires in COVID-19. The protocol was immunoSEQ multiplex PCR, while the TCRdb copy is restricted to in-frame clones and leaves out a portion. The sample shows 200,000 to 250,000 clones, about 85% of them seen only once. The specimen sequenced was peripheral blood. These receptors came from a man aged 45-65 years who had recovered from COVID-19. Both conserved end residues are part of each CDR3.

j_call,v_call,cdr3_aa
TRBJ2-7,TRBV29-1,CSVRTSRGSEQYF
TRBJ1-1,TRBV2,CASRRERQGLFAFF
TRBJ1-1,TRBV10-3,CAISERETEAFF
TRBJ2-7,TRBV6-9,CASMNRVWEQYF
TRBJ2-5,TRBV5-8,CASSLGTGWETQYF
TRBJ1-2,TRBV5-6,CASSLVAYF
TRBJ2-3,TRBV27,CASSRRTSGRTADTQYF
TRBJ1-2,TRBV7-9,CASSAGQIYGYIF
TRBJ2-4,TRBV28,CASSLMKNRGALAKNIQYF
TRBJ2-1,TRBV14,CASSYGTSGNNEQFF
TRBJ2-7,TRBV28,CASSQPSGPSYEQYF
TRBJ2-7,TRBV20-1,CSALNNRDSNF
TRBJ2-2,TRBV21-1,CASSDRPGRAKANTGELFF
TRBJ2-3,TRBV4-1,CASSQEKRETDTQYF
TRBJ1-6,TRBV19,CASSSSWSPANSPLHF
TRBJ1-2,TRBV5-1,CASSPETPFNYGYTF
TRBJ2-5,TRBV7-9,CASTTTGGLAGGTQETQYF
TRBJ1-4,TRBV18,CASSPNRGRNEKLFF
TRBJ2-5,TRBV9,CASSVAEQWETQYF
TRBJ2-1,TRBV18,CASSPPRRRAFNEQFF
TRBJ2-7,TRBV10-3,CAISESWETPTYEQYF
TRBJ1-1,TRBV12-3/TRBV12-4,CASRPRQIEAFF
TRBJ2-5,TRBV21-1,CASSKNGQGQETQYF
TRBJ1-2,TRBV28,CASSSPGDIIYGYTF
TRBJ2-1,TRBV7-2,CASSGRQGLAGGNEQFF
TRBJ1-2,TRBV18,CASSPIQGLNYGYTF